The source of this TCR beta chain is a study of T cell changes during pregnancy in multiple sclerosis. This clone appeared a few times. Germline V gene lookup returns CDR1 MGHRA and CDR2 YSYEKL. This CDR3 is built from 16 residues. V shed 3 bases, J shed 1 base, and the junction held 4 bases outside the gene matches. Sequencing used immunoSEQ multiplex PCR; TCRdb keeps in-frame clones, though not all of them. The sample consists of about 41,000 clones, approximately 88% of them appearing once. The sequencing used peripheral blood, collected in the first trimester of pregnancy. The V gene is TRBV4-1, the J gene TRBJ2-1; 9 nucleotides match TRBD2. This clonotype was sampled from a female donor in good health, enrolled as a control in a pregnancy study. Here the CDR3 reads CASSQRLAGSYNEQFF. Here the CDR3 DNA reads TGCGCCAGCAGCCAGCGGCTAGCGGGGTCCTACAATGAGCAGTTCTTC.